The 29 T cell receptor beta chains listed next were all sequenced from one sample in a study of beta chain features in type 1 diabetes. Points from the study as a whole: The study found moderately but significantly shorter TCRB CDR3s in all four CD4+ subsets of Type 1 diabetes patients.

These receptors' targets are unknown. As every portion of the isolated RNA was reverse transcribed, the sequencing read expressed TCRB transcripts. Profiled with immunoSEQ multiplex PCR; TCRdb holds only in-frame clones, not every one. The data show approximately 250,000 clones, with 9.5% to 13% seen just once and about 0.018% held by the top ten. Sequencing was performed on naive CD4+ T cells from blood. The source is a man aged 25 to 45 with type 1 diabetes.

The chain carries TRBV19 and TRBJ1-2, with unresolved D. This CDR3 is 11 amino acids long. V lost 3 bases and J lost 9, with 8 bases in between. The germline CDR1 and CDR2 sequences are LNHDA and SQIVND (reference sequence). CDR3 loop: CASSMRESYTF. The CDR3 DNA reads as TGTGCCAGTAGTATGAGAGAAAGCTACACCTTC.

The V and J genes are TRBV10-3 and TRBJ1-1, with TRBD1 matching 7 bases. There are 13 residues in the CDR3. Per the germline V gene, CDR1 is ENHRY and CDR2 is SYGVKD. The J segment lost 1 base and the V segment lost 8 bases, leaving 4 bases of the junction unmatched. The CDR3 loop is CAIGYRGNTEAFF. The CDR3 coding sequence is TGTGCCATCGGTTACAGGGGGAACACTGAAGCTTTCTTT.

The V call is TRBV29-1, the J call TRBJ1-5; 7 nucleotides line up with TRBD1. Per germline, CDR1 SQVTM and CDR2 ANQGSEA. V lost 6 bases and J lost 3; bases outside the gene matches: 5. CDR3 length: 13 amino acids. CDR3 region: CSVKQGPNQPQHF. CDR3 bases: TGCAGCGTAAAACAGGGGCCCAATCAGCCCCAGCATTTT.

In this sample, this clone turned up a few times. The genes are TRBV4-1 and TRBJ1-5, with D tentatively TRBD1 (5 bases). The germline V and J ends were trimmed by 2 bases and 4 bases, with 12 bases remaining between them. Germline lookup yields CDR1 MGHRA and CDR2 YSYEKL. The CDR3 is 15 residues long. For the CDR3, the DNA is TGCGCCAGCAGCCAAAACCTTCAGGGAAATCAGCCCCAGCATTTT. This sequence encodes CASSQNLQGNQPQHF.

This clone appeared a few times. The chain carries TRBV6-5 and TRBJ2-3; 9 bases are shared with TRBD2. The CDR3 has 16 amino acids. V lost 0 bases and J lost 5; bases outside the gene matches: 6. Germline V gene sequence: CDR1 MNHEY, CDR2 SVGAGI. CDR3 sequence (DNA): TGTGCCAGCAGTTACTCGATGGTAGCGGGGGTAGATACGCAGTATTTT. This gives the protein CASSYSMVAGVDTQYF.

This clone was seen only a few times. This CDR3 is CASSEGDRGYTF. CDR3 nucleotide sequence: TGTGCCAGCAGTGAGGGGGACAGGGGCTACACCTTC. This rearrangement joins TRBV25-1 to TRBJ1-2; 8 bases are shared with TRBD1. This CDR3 contains 12 residues. V lost 3 bases to trimming and J lost 8 bases; unmatched junction nucleotides: 2. In germline, CDR1 is MGHDK, CDR2 SYGVNS.

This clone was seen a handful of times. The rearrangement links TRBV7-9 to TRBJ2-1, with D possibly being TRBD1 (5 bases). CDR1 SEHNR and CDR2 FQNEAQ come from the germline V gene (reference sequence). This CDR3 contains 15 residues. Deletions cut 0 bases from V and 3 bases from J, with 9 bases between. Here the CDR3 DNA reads TGTGCCAGCAGCTTAGCGTACAGGAACTACAATGAGCAGTTCTTC. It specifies CASSLAYRNYNEQFF.

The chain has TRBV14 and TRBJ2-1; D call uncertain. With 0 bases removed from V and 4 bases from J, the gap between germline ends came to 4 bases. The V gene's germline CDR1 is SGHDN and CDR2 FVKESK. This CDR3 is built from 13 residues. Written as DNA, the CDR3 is TGTGCCAGCAGCCAAGATTTATACAATGAGCAGTTCTTC. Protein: CASSQDLYNEQFF.

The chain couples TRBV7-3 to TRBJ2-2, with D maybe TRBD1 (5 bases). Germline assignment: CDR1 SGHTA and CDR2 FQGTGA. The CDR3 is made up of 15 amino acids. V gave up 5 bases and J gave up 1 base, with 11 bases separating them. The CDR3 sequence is CASSPHQGNTGELFF. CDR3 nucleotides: TGTGCCAGCAGCCCCCACCAGGGGAACACCGGGGAGCTGTTTTTT. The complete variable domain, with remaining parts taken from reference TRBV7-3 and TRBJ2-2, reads GAGVSQTPSNKVTEKGKYVELRCDPISGHTALYWYRQSLGQGPEFLIYFQGTGAADDSGLPNDRFFAVRPEGSVSTLKIQRTERGDSAVYLCASSPHQGNTGELFFGEGSRLTVL.

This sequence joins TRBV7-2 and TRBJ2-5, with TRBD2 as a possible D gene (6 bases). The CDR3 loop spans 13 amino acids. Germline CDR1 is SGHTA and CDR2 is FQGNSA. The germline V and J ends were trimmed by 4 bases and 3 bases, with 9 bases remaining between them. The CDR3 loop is CASSSGLKETQYF. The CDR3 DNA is TGTGCCAGCAGCTCGGGACTTAAAGAGACCCAGTACTTC.

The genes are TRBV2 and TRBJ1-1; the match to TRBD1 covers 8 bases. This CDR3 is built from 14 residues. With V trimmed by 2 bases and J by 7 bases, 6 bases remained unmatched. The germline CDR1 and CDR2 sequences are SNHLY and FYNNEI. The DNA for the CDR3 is TGTGCCAGCAGTGAACAGGGGGCGGAGAATGAAGCTTTCTTT. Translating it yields CASSEQGAENEAFF.

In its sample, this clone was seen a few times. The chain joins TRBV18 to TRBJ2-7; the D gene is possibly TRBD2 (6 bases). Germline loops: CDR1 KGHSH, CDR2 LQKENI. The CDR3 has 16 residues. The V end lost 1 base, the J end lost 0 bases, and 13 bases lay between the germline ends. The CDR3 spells CASSPLASVTSYEQYF. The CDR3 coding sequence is TGTGCCAGCTCACCACTGGCTAGCGTAACCTCCTACGAGCAGTACTTC.

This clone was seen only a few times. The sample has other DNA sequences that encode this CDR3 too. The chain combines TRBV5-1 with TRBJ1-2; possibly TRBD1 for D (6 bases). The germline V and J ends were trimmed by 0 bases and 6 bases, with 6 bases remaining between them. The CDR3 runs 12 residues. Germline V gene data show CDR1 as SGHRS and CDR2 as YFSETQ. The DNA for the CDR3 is TGCGCCAGCAGCTTGGCAGGGGATGGCTACACCTTC. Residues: CASSLAGDGYTF.

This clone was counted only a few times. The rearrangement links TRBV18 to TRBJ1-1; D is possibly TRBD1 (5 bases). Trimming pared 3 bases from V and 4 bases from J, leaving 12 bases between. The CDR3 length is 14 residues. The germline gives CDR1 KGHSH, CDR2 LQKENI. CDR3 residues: CASSPSGPSTEAFF. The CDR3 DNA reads TGTGCCAGCTCACCCTCAGGGCCGTCCACTGAAGCTTTCTTT.

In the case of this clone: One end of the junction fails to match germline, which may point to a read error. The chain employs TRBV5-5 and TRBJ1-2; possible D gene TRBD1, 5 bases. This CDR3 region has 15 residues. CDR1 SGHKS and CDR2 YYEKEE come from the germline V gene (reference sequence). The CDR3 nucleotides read TGTGCCAGCAGCATGGGCCCCGGGACTAACCATGGCTACACCTTC. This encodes CASSMGPGTNHGYTF. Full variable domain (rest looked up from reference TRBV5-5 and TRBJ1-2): DAGVTQSPTHLIKTRGQQVTLRCSPISGHKSVSWYQQVLGQGPQFIFQYYEKEERGRGNFPDRFSARQFPNYSSELNVNALLLGDSALYLCASSMGPGTNHGYTFGSGTRLTVV.

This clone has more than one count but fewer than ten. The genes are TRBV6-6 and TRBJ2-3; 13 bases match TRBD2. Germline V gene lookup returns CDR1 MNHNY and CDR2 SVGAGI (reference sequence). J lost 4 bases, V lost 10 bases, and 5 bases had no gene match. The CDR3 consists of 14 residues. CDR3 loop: CATQTSGGSDTQYF. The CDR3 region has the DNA TGTGCCACTCAGACTAGCGGGGGGTCAGATACGCAGTATTTT.

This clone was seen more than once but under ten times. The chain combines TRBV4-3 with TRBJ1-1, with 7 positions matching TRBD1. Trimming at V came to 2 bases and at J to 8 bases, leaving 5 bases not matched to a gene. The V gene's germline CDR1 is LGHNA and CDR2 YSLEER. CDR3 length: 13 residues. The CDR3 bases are TGCGCCAGCAGCCAACTGACAGGGTTGGAAGCTTTCTTT. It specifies CASSQLTGLEAFF.

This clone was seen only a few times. This chain's CDR3 is CASSARTGPQHF. The CDR3 coding sequence is TGTGCCAGCAGTGCCCGGACAGGGCCCCAGCATTTT. The chain recombines TRBV6-6 with TRBJ1-5; the match to TRBD1 covers 7 bases. CDR1 is MNHNY and CDR2 is SVGAGI in the germline V gene (reference sequence). The length of the CDR3 is 12 residues. The trim removed 5 bases at V and 9 bases at J, leaving 4 bases unmatched.

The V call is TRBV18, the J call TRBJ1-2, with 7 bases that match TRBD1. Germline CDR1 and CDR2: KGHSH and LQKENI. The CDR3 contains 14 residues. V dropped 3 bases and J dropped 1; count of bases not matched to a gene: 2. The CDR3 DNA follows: TGTGCCAGCTCACCGGGGACAGATAACTATGGCTACACCTTC. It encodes CASSPGTDNYGYTF.

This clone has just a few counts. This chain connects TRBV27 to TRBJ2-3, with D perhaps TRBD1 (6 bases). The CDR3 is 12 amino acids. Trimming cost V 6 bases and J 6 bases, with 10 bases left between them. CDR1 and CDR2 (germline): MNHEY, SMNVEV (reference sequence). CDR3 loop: CASRTGYDTQYF. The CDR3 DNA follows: TGTGCCAGCAGGACAGGTTATGATACGCAGTATTTT.

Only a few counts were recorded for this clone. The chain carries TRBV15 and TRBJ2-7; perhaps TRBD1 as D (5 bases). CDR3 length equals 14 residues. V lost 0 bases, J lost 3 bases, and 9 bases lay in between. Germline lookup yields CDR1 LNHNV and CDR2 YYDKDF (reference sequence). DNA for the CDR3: TGTGCCACCAGCAGAGATTTAGGGGACTACGAGCAGTACTTC. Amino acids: CATSRDLGDYEQYF.

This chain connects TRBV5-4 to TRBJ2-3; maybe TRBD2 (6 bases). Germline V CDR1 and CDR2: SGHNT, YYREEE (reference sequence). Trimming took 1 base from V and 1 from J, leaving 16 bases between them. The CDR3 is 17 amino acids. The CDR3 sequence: CASSLPIMGGGTDTQYF. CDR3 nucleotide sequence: TGTGCCAGCAGCTTGCCCATAATGGGGGGTGGCACAGATACGCAGTATTTT.

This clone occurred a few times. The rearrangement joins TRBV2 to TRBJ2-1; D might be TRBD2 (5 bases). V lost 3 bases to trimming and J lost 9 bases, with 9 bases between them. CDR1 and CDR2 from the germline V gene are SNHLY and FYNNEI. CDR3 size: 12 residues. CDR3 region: CASSDPSGEQFF. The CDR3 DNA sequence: TGTGCCAGCAGTGATCCCAGCGGTGAGCAGTTCTTC. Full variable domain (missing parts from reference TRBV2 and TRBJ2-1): EPEVTQTPSHQVTQMGQEVILRCVPISNHLYFYWYRQILGQKVEFLVSFYNNEISEKSEIFDDQFSVERPDGSNFTLKIRSTKLEDSAMYFCASSDPSGEQFFGPGTRLTVL.

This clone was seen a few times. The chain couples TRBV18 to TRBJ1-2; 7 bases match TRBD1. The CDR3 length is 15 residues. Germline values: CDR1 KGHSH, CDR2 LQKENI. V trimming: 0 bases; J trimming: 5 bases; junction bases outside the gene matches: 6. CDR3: CASSPPSGQRYGYTF. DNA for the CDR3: TGTGCCAGCTCACCACCCTCGGGACAGAGATATGGCTACACCTTC.

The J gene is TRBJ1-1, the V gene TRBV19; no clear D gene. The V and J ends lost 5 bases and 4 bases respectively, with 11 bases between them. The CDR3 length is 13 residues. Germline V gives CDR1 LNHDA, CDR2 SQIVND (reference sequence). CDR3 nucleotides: TGTGCCAGTAGTCGAGATATGAGCACTGAAGCTTTCTTT. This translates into CASSRDMSTEAFF.

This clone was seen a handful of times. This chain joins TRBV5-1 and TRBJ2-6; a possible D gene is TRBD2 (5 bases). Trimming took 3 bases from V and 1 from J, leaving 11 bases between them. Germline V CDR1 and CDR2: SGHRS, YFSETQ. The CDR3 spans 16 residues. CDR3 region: CASSSTRESGANVLTF. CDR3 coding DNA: TGCGCCAGCAGCTCCACACGGGAATCTGGGGCCAACGTCCTGACTTTC. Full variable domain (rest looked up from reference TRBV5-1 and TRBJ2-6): KAGVTQTPRYLIKTRGQQVTLSCSPISGHRSVSWYQQTPGQGLQFLFEYFSETQRNKGNFPGRFSGRQFSNSRSEMNVSTLELGDSALYLCASSSTRESGANVLTFGAGSRLTVL.

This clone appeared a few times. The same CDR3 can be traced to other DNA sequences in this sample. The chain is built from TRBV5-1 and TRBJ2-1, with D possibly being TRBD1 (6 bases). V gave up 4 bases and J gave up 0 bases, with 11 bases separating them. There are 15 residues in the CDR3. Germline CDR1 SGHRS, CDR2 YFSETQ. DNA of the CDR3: TGCGCCAGCAGCCCTACAGGGAGCTCCTACAATGAGCAGTTCTTC. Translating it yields CASSPTGSSYNEQFF.

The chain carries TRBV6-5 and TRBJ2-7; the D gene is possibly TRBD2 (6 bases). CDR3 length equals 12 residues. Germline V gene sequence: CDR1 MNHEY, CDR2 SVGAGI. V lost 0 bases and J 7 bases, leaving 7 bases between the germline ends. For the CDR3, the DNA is TGTGCCAGCAGTTACTCAGGAGGGGAGCAGTACTTC. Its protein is CASSYSGGEQYF.

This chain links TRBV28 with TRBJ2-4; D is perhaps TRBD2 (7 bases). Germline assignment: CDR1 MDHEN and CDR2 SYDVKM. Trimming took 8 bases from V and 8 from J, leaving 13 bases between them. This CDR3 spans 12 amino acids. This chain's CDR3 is CASRTGGYIQYF. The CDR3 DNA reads TGTGCCAGCCGGACGGGGGGCTACATTCAGTACTTC.